This record covers a single TCR beta chain. Its antigen remains unidentified. This sample was included in a study of T cell responses to AZD1222 COVID-19 vaccine. General observations from the study: Targeting of unmutated variant regions was reportedly seen in nearly half of spike-specific TCRs. At study baseline, merely several AZD1222 recipients were seropositive. White British ancestry dominated among donors, who included more females, and clonal diversity was possibly underestimated.

Generated by immunoSEQ multiplex PCR, the TCRdb table keeps only in-frame clones and is missing some. The sample lists roughly 180,000 clones, around 90% occurring once. Second-dose recipients at about 4 or about 12 weeks were treated as one pooled group. The sequence came from an adult who received the AZD1222 COVID-19 vaccine. Material: peripheral blood, obtained 28 days after the second AZD1222 dose.

The CDR3, as DNA: TGTGCCATCGGAAACTCTGGAAACACCATATATTTT. Amino acid sequence: CAIGNSGNTIYF. This chain joins TRBV10-3 and TRBJ1-3; D unresolved. This CDR3 spans 12 amino acids. Germline V gene sequence: CDR1 ENHRY, CDR2 SYGVKD. Trimming removed 8 bases from V and 0 bases from J, with 5 bases in between.